Listed here are 10 T cell receptor beta chains from one sample, sequenced in a study of T cell responses to AZD1222 COVID-19 vaccine. TCRdb's copy holds only in-frame clones and misses some; the assay was immunoSEQ multiplex PCR. The sample comprises 55,000 to 75,000 clones, around nine tenths of which are singletons, and around 4.9% rests with the top ten. The material was peripheral blood, obtained on day 0 of AZD1222 vaccination. These receptors all come from an adult in good health.

The chain combines TRBV19 with TRBJ1-2, with D unclear. Germline CDR1 reads LNHDA; CDR2 reads SQIVND (reference sequence). The V and J ends lost 5 bases and 4 bases respectively, with 11 bases between them. CDR3 length: 13 residues. CDR3 in DNA: TGTGCCAGTAGTCCGGGTCTGACCTATGGCTACACCTTC. It translates to CASSPGLTYGYTF.

CDR3: CASSFRDNEQFF. In DNA form, the CDR3 reads TGTGCCAGCAGTTTCCGGGACAATGAGCAGTTCTTC. The V call is TRBV5-6, the J call TRBJ2-1; D not certain. Trimming took 5 bases from V and 5 from J, leaving 8 bases between them. CDR1 and CDR2 from the germline V gene are SGHDT and YYEEEE. The CDR3 is made up of 12 amino acids.

The chain carries TRBV12-3 or TRBV12-4 and TRBJ1-2; 10 bases are shared with TRBD1. V was pared by 5 bases and J by 8 bases, with 5 bases of the junction left unmatched. The CDR3 sequence is 13 residues long. The CDR3 protein is CASSAGTGVGYTF. In nucleotides, the CDR3 is TGTGCCAGCAGTGCCGGGACAGGGGTCGGCTACACCTTC.

V usage is TRBV9 and J usage is TRBJ2-3; D tentatively fits TRBD1 or TRBD2 (5 bases each). The length of the CDR3 is 14 residues. Germline-derived CDR1 and CDR2 are SGDLS and YYNGEE. The V end was cut by 2 bases, the J end by 6 bases, with 13 bases between. In nucleotides, the CDR3 is TGTGCCAGCAGCGTCCGGGACCTAGGGGATACGCAGTATTTT. This translates into CASSVRDLGDTQYF.

This chain joins TRBV2 and TRBJ1-2; tentatively, D is TRBD1 (6 bases). There are 12 residues in the CDR3. V shed 5 bases and J shed 6 bases, with 10 bases lying between them. Germline values: CDR1 SNHLY, CDR2 FYNNEI. The CDR3 DNA reads TGTGCCAGCAGTCAACAGGGAAATGGCTACACCTTC. Its protein is CASSQQGNGYTF.

This chain links TRBV6-5 with TRBJ1-3; D is undetermined. V shed 4 bases and J shed 5 bases, with 12 bases lying between them. Germline lookup yields CDR1 MNHEY and CDR2 SVGAGI. The CDR3 extends over 14 amino acids. The CDR3 here is CASSSILGRNTIYF. CDR3 nucleotides: TGTGCCAGCAGTTCCATACTCGGCCGAAACACCATATATTTT.

The V call is TRBV5-1, the J call TRBJ2-2, with D tentatively TRBD2 (6 bases). The CDR3 is 14 amino acids. V lost 4 bases and J 6 bases, leaving 13 bases between the germline ends. Germline V gene lookup returns CDR1 SGHRS and CDR2 YFSETQ. CDR3: CASSTARDSGELFF. In DNA, the CDR3 is TGCGCCAGCAGCACAGCCAGGGACTCCGGGGAGCTGTTTTTT.

The rearrangement uses TRBV19 and TRBJ1-3, with D possibly matching TRBD1 (6 bases). Germline CDR1 LNHDA, CDR2 SQIVND (reference sequence). The CDR3 totals 16 residues. The germline V and J ends were trimmed by 5 bases and 0 bases, with 14 bases remaining between them. This chain's CDR3 is CASSPSTGNSGNTIYF. DNA of the CDR3: TGTGCCAGTAGTCCGTCGACAGGAAACTCTGGAAACACCATATATTTT.

The chain employs TRBV6-5 and TRBJ1-1; D may be TRBD1 (6 bases). This CDR3 contains 14 residues. Deletions cut 6 bases from V and 0 bases from J, with 11 bases between. In germline, CDR1 is MNHEY, CDR2 SVGAGI. The chain's CDR3 is CASSLDRLNTEAFF. In DNA, the CDR3 is TGTGCCAGCAGCCTGGACAGATTGAACACTGAAGCTTTCTTT.

V and J are TRBV19 and TRBJ1-1, with D possibly TRBD1 on 5 matching bases. This CDR3 is 14 amino acids long. Germline CDR1 reads LNHDA; CDR2 reads SQIVND (reference sequence). Deletions cut 6 bases from V and 4 bases from J, with 15 bases between. CDR3 region: CASSYRRLSTEAFF. CDR3 nucleotides: TGTGCCAGTAGCTACAGGCGGTTGAGCACTGAAGCTTTCTTT.